The 27 T cell receptor beta chains in this list originate from one sample, sequenced in a study of identical twins (dated by TCRdb to 2016 to 2018). Receptor libraries were prepared by 5' RACE. The listed sequencing device is Illumina HiSeq 2000. TCRdb reworked the public reads: Q25 trimming with fastp, MiXCR clone assembly, productive beta chains retained. Rows with a matching CDR3 protein are joined into one entry that keeps the most common DNA and genes. Present in this sample are roughly 500,000 distinct CDR3 sequences, 20% to 25% of which were seen just once. About 0.91% of the sample is in the top ten clones. The data also belong to a second study, concerning T cells expressing NK-cell markers.

Sequenced material: CD4+ T cells sorted from blood. The receptors derive from a woman aged 18-29 years in good health.

This clonotype was recorded a few times. CDR3 in DNA: TGTGCCAGCAGGGGGACAGGCGGCGAGCAGTACTTC. Its translation: CASRGTGGEQYF. The chain employs TRBV6-1 and TRBJ2-7; 8 positions agree with TRBD1. Germline-derived CDR1 and CDR2 are MNHNS and SASEGT. The CDR3 loop spans 12 amino acids. V lost 6 bases, J lost 6 bases, and 4 bases stayed unmatched.

The gene calls are TRBV4-1 and TRBJ2-7; no definite D call. Germline CDR1 reads MGHRA; CDR2 reads YSYEKL. Trimming removed 3 bases from V and 7 bases from J, with 22 bases in between. The CDR3 extends over 16 amino acids. CDR3 nucleotide sequence: TGCGCCAGCAGCCAGGGCGTCACGGCCGGGTTTAGGGAGCAGTACTTC. Residues: CASSQGVTAGFREQYF.

This clonotype was counted a few times. The chain recombines TRBV24-1 with TRBJ2-3; the D gene is possibly TRBD1 (5 bases). Germline assignment: CDR1 KGHDR and CDR2 SFDVKD. Trimming pared 6 bases from V and 5 bases from J, leaving 11 bases between. CDR3 length equals 13 residues. CDR3 loop: CATSPGAVDTQYF. As DNA, the CDR3 is TGTGCCACCAGTCCTGGGGCTGTAGATACGCAGTATTTT.

This clonotype was recorded many times. This chain connects TRBV12-3 or TRBV12-4 to TRBJ1-5; D is undetermined. V lost 5 bases, J lost 5 bases, and 13 bases lay in between. This CDR3 region has 14 residues. CDR3 sequence: CASSPAGGYQPQHF. The CDR3 nucleotides read TGTGCCAGCAGTCCTGCTGGTGGGTATCAGCCCCAGCATTTT.

This clonotype appeared a few times. This chain joins TRBV5-1 and TRBJ1-1; tentative D call: TRBD1 (5 bases). The germline gives CDR1 SGHRS, CDR2 YFSETQ. V lost 3 bases, J lost 5 bases, and 11 bases lay in between. The CDR3 contains 13 residues. The CDR3 nucleotides read TGCGCCAGCAGCTCAGCAGGGTTGACTGAAGCTTTCTTT. This translates into CASSSAGLTEAFF.

The chain has TRBV2 and TRBJ2-7; TRBD2 matches at 8 bases. CDR3 length: 14 residues. V trimming: 7 bases; J trimming: 7 bases; junction bases outside the gene matches: 12. Germline V lookup: CDR1 SNHLY, CDR2 FYNNEI. CDR3 sequence: CASTRTSNSGEQYF. CDR3 nucleotide sequence: TGTGCCAGCACCAGGACTAGCAATTCGGGTGAGCAGTACTTC.

Concerning this clonotype itself: At one end, the junction sequence differs from germline, possibly due to a read error. V gene TRBV5-6 combines with J gene TRBJ1-1; 7 nucleotides match TRBD1. The CDR3 length is 15 residues. CDR1 SGHDT and CDR2 YYEEEE come from the germline V gene. CDR3 in amino acids: CASSLGQTLITEAFF. The CDR3 coding sequence is TGCGCCAGCAGCTTGGGACAGACCCTGATCACTGAAGCTTTCTTT.

This clonotype was seen once. The genes are TRBV7-2 and TRBJ2-1, with D tentatively TRBD1 or TRBD2 (5 bases each). The germline V gene has CDR1 SGHTA and CDR2 FQGNSA. The V end was cut by 6 bases, the J end by 10 bases, with 16 bases between. CDR3 length: 13 residues. The CDR3 DNA sequence: TGTGCCAGCAGGAACACCGGGGCAACCGAGCAGTTCTTC. Protein sequence: CASRNTGATEQFF.

A few counts support this clonotype. The chain combines TRBV7-3 with TRBJ2-3; unclear D gene. V was cut by 2 bases and J by 7 bases, with 7 bases left in between. Germline V gives CDR1 SGHTA, CDR2 FQGTGA. This CDR3 region has 12 residues. The CDR3 protein is CASSLGLNTQYF. In DNA, the CDR3 is TGTGCCAGCAGCTTAGGGTTGAATACGCAGTATTTT.

This chain links TRBV12-3 or TRBV12-4 with TRBJ2-3, with 9 positions matching TRBD1. The CDR3 has 14 amino acids. The V gene end was trimmed by 7 bases and the J gene end by 4 bases; junction bases not matched to a gene: 6. The CDR3 protein is CASTLQGASDTQYF. CDR3 DNA: TGTGCCAGCACTCTACAGGGGGCATCAGATACGCAGTATTTT.

This clonotype was recorded a few times. J is TRBJ2-3 and V is TRBV10-3, with D possibly matching TRBD1 (5 bases). Deletions cut 3 bases from V and 2 bases from J, with 24 bases between. Looked up from germline, CDR1 is ENHRY and CDR2 is SYGVKD. The CDR3 has 19 amino acids. As DNA, the CDR3 is TGTGCCATCAGTGATCCCCGCCCCACGGGCCAGGGTCTCACAGATACGCAGTATTTT. This translates into CAISDPRPTGQGLTDTQYF.

This clonotype was picked up a small number of times. Compared with germline, one end of the junction differs, possibly owing to a read error. In DNA, the CDR3 is TGCAGTGCTGGAGAGAGCGGGCCAGATACGCAGTATTTT. It specifies CSAGESGPDTQYF. The gene calls are TRBV20-1 and TRBJ2-3; D is perhaps TRBD2 (6 bases). From germline, CDR1 is DFQATT and CDR2 SNEGSKA (reference sequence). The CDR3 length is 13 residues.

This clonotype has more than one count but fewer than ten. The chain carries TRBV20-1 and TRBJ2-5; D gene unclear. CDR3 length: 13 residues. The V end lost 8 bases, the J end lost 5 bases, and 18 bases lay between the germline ends. CDR1 is DFQATT, CDR2 SNEGSKA, per germline (reference sequence). The CDR3 reads CSTRQNSLETQYF. The CDR3 DNA reads as TGCAGTACCCGGCAGAACTCTTTGGAGACCCAGTACTTC.

This chain connects TRBV4-3 to TRBJ2-2; tentatively, D is TRBD2 (5 bases). The V end lost 4 bases, the J end lost 3 bases, and 15 bases lay between the germline ends. The CDR3 contains 16 residues. The germline V gene encodes CDR1 LGHNA and CDR2 YSLEER. The CDR3 DNA reads TGCGCCAGCAGCCCCCGTGGGAGTCGGGACACCGGGGAGCTGTTTTTT. Amino acid sequence: CASSPRGSRDTGELFF.

This clonotype has just a few counts. The chain links TRBV20-1 to TRBJ2-5; the D is unclear. Germline values: CDR1 DFQATT, CDR2 SNEGSKA (reference sequence). This CDR3 comprises 14 residues. With 5 bases removed from V and 5 bases from J, the gap between germline ends came to 18 bases. The CDR3 spells CSAPPGHPGETQYF. The CDR3 DNA reads as TGCAGTGCTCCACCGGGCCACCCCGGGGAGACCCAGTACTTC.

This clonotype was seen only a few times. The chain has TRBV27 and TRBJ2-7; 8 nucleotides agree with TRBD1. Trimming cost V 4 bases and J 6 bases; bases outside gene matches: 11. CDR1 and CDR2 from the germline V gene are MNHEY and SMNVEV (reference sequence). The CDR3 is 15 amino acids. The DNA for the CDR3 is TGTGCCAGCAGTTCCGGGACAGGTTGGAGTCGCGAGCAGTACTTC. It codes for CASSSGTGWSREQYF.

This chain uses TRBV10-3 with TRBJ2-1; 12 bases map to TRBD2. This CDR3 has 15 amino acids. Trimming at V came to 6 bases and at J to 9 bases, leaving 9 bases not matched to a gene. CDR1 is ENHRY, CDR2 SYGVKD, per germline. CDR3 DNA sequence: TGTGCCATCAGGGCTAGCGGGAGGGCCCGAGGTGAGCAGTTCTTC. It yields the protein CAIRASGRARGEQFF.

This clonotype was recorded many times. V usage is TRBV3-1 and J usage is TRBJ2-7; D remains ambiguous. The germline V and J ends were trimmed by 2 bases and 2 bases, with 4 bases remaining between them. The CDR3 spans 12 residues. The germline V gene has CDR1 LGHDT and CDR2 YNNKEL (reference sequence). CDR3 protein: CASSQRAYEQYF. The CDR3 DNA reads TGTGCCAGCAGCCAAAGGGCCTACGAGCAGTACTTC.

Only a few counts were recorded for this clonotype. The chain is built from TRBV7-9 and TRBJ2-7; 11 nucleotides line up with TRBD2. Germline CDR1 is SEHNR and CDR2 is FQNEAQ (reference sequence). The CDR3 contains 14 residues. Germline trimming cut 6 bases from V and 6 bases from J; bases unmatched to any gene: 7. CDR3 sequence: CASRPTSGTPEQYF. CDR3 bases: TGTGCCAGCAGACCGACTAGCGGGACCCCCGAGCAGTACTTC. The full variable domain, in which reference TRBV7-9 and TRBJ2-7 provide the parts outside the CDR3, is DTGVSQNPRHKITKRGQNVTFRCDPISEHNRLYWYRQTLGQGPEFLTYFQNEAQLEKSRLLSDRFSAERPKGSFSTLEIQRTEQGDSAMYLCASRPTSGTPEQYFGPGTRLTVT.

In this sample, this clonotype turned up a few times. The rearrangement links TRBV20-1 to TRBJ1-5, with a weak D call TRBD1 (5 bases). The CDR3 totals 15 residues. With 4 bases removed from V and 0 bases from J, the gap between germline ends came to 13 bases. CDR1 is DFQATT, CDR2 SNEGSKA, per germline (reference sequence). The CDR3 is CSATIGAYSNQPQHF. The CDR3 DNA follows: TGCAGTGCTACTATCGGGGCTTATAGCAATCAGCCCCAGCATTTT.

The chain joins TRBV2 to TRBJ1-5, with D tentatively TRBD1 (5 bases). Germline V gene lookup returns CDR1 SNHLY and CDR2 FYNNEI. The CDR3 runs 13 residues. Trimming cost V 9 bases and J 4 bases, with 13 bases left between them. CDR3 loop: CASLRGENQPQHF. CDR3 nucleotides: TGTGCCAGTTTAAGAGGGGAAAATCAGCCCCAGCATTTT.

The chain employs TRBV7-9 and TRBJ2-1; 8 nucleotides align to TRBD2. The CDR3 runs to 17 residues. Germline V gene data show CDR1 as SEHNR and CDR2 as FQNEAQ (reference sequence). With 0 bases clipped from V and 4 bases from J, the junction kept 8 bases outside the gene matches. The CDR3 protein is CASSLAAGGVSYNEQFF. CDR3 bases: TGTGCCAGCAGCTTAGCGGCGGGAGGCGTCTCATACAATGAGCAGTTCTTC. The complete variable domain, with remaining parts taken from reference TRBV7-9 and TRBJ2-1, reads DTGVSQNPRHKITKRGQNVTFRCDPISEHNRLYWYRQTLGQGPEFLTYFQNEAQLEKSRLLSDRFSAERPKGSFSTLEIQRTEQGDSAMYLCASSLAAGGVSYNEQFFGPGTRLTVL.

The DNA for the CDR3 is TGTGCCAGCAGTTTAGGGGGCGGGGGGGCCGTAGTTGAGCAGTTCTTC. Translating it yields CASSLGGGGAVVEQFF. V and J are TRBV12-3 or TRBV12-4 and TRBJ2-1; 9 nucleotides line up with TRBD2. The V and J ends lost 1 base and 9 bases, in that order; junction bases with no gene match: 10. The CDR3 runs to 16 residues.

The chain employs TRBV7-2 and TRBJ1-5; tentative D call: TRBD1 (5 bases). Germline assignment: CDR1 SGHTA and CDR2 FQGNSA. Trimming cost V 0 bases and J 6 bases, with 15 bases left between them. This CDR3 spans 16 amino acids. The CDR3 sequence: CASSLAPGQTGQPQHF. DNA of the CDR3: TGTGCCAGCAGCTTAGCTCCAGGGCAAACTGGTCAGCCCCAGCATTTT.

This sequence joins TRBV5-1 and TRBJ2-6; tentatively, D is TRBD1 (6 bases). Germline CDR1 is SGHRS and CDR2 is YFSETQ. This CDR3 comprises 15 residues. V was pared by 2 bases and J by 2 bases, with 8 bases between. CDR3 bases: TGCGCCAGCAGCTTCGGGACACCTGGGGCCAACGTCCTGACTTTC. It encodes CASSFGTPGANVLTF.

Worth noting for this clonotype: One end of the junction varies from germline; a read error may be responsible. This chain joins TRBV4-3 and TRBJ1-2; D is possibly TRBD1 (6 bases). The CDR3 consists of 14 residues. Germline CDR1 reads LGHNA; CDR2 reads YSLEER. DNA of the CDR3: TGCACCAGCAGCCAACATACAGGGCGTAAAGGCTACACCTTC. This gives the protein CTSSQHTGRKGYTF.

This chain connects TRBV6-1 to TRBJ1-1, with TRBD1 as a possible D gene (6 bases). Germline CDR1 MNHNS, CDR2 SASEGT. The germline V and J ends were trimmed by 8 bases and 3 bases, with 19 bases remaining between them. The CDR3 has 15 amino acids. The CDR3 coding sequence is TGTGCCAGCTCTGTACAGGGCGGGATGGACACTGAAGCTTTCTTT. It encodes CASSVQGGMDTEAFF.